This is a list of T cell receptor beta chains from one sample in a study of PD-L1 blockade in urothelial cancer. Profiled with immunoSEQ multiplex PCR; TCRdb holds only in-frame clones, not every one. The sample includes about 81,000 clones, 90% to 95% seen only once; the top ten take approximately 9%. The source material was PBMCs, sampled around atezolizumab (anti-PD-L1) treatment. The origin of the receptors is a man between 60 and 70 years old with urothelial cancer. Both conserved end residues are part of each CDR3. D genes are given only for firm matches.

cdr3_aa,v_call,j_call,d_call,cdr3_length
CASSRDSLQETQYF,TRBV7-9,TRBJ2-5,.,14
CASSSPGGTGNYGYTF,TRBV11-2,TRBJ1-2,.,16
CASSYGQGETQYF,TRBV9,TRBJ2-5,TRBD1,13
CASSAGTSGGIVGETQYF,TRBV9,TRBJ2-5,TRBD2,18
CSVVFVRGEQYF,TRBV29-1,TRBJ2-7,.,12
CASSYLGTGNTGELFF,TRBV6-6,TRBJ2-2,TRBD1,16
CASSDGSHGGYTF,TRBV7-9,TRBJ1-2,.,13
CARSLWDRGPYEQYF,TRBV5-3,TRBJ2-7,TRBD1,15
CASSGLPGQVSYEQYF,TRBV5-6,TRBJ2-7,TRBD1,16
CASSMQGAQPQHF,TRBV19,TRBJ1-5,.,13
CAIRPRGSENEQFF,TRBV10-3,TRBJ2-1,.,14
CASSTGFSYNEQFF,TRBV7-2,TRBJ2-1,.,14
CATGQGVGQETQYF,TRBV15,TRBJ2-5,TRBD1,14
CASSLERTPTGELFF,TRBV27,TRBJ2-2,.,15
CASSQDLDGGGYTF,TRBV4-2,TRBJ1-2,.,14
CASSLTDYEKLFF,TRBV28,TRBJ1-4,.,13
CASSPRMTDQETQYF,TRBV18,TRBJ2-5,.,15
CASSQELNYGTGRSGANVLTF,TRBV4-3,TRBJ2-6,TRBD1,21
CASSSSGSSYNEQFF,TRBV28,TRBJ2-1,TRBD2,15
CSVVRDRGYNEQFF,TRBV29-1,TRBJ2-1,TRBD1,14
CASSESWGAEAFF,TRBV10-2,TRBJ1-1,.,13
CASSDAGRGTDTQYF,TRBV6-4,TRBJ2-3,.,15
CASSFPGYGYTF,TRBV7-9,TRBJ1-2,.,12
CASPRDRDREGDTEAFF,TRBV23-1,TRBJ1-1,TRBD1,17
CASSQEDRANYGYTF,TRBV4-3,TRBJ1-2,.,15
CASSHRIRDRGYYGYTF,TRBV4-1,TRBJ1-2,TRBD1,17
CASSFTYRVAGVSYEQYF,TRBV7-9,TRBJ2-7,TRBD2,18
CASSGPGQGDEQYF,TRBV6-1,TRBJ2-7,TRBD1,14
CASSPLRLAGGRETQYF,TRBV7-8,TRBJ2-5,TRBD2,17
CASSWSGLAGNTGELFF,TRBV10-2,TRBJ2-2,TRBD2,17
CASSPDRASYEQYF,TRBV7-9,TRBJ2-7,TRBD1,14
CASGFDRGPAKNTEAFF,TRBV12-5,TRBJ1-1,TRBD1,17
CASSLYGTRGSTATNEKLFF,TRBV5-1,TRBJ1-4,TRBD1,20
CASSDPPPGQGLSGYTF,TRBV7-2,TRBJ1-2,TRBD1,17
CASSFVFTGDYEQYF,TRBV11-2,TRBJ2-7,TRBD1,15
CASSEGGAGANVLTF,TRBV19,TRBJ2-6,TRBD1,15
CASSQGQGGNQPQHF,TRBV4-1,TRBJ1-5,TRBD1,15
CASNLGTGFNQPQHF,TRBV28,TRBJ1-5,.,15
CSVETGENTEAFF,TRBV29-1,TRBJ1-1,TRBD1,13
CASSLGATAEQFF,TRBV11-2,TRBJ2-1,.,13
CSSDRQETQYF,TRBV20-1,TRBJ2-5,TRBD1,11
CASRSSRGSTDTQYF,TRBV7-2,TRBJ2-3,TRBD1,15
CASSSGVRVSAGELFF,TRBV11-2,TRBJ2-2,.,16
CASSESLSGLPSANEQFF,TRBV10-1,TRBJ2-1,.,18
CASSPFLSSSGEQFF,TRBV7-2,TRBJ2-1,.,15
CASSLDRVLAKNIQYF,TRBV28,TRBJ2-4,.,16